This record looks at one T cell receptor beta chain sequence and its context. The data stem from a study of cytomegalovirus exposure and HLA in healthy donors. Whole-study context: A preliminary data release comprised tens of millions of unique TCRs obtained from HLA-typed donors.

The PCR used 60 Vbeta and 13 Jbeta primers. TCRdb's copy holds only in-frame clones and misses some; the assay was immunoSEQ multiplex PCR. This table has 58,000 or so clones, more than 60% appearing once. V lost 4 bases, J lost 4 bases, and 13 bases lay in between. The CDR3 runs to 14 residues. Per the germline V gene, CDR1 is LNHDA and CDR2 is SQIVND (reference sequence). The TCR comes from a middle-aged woman in good health and CMV-seropositive. The gene calls are TRBV19 and TRBJ1-2, with D hard to call. Sequenced input: PBMCs. CDR3 sequence (DNA): TGTGCCAGTAGTAACGACGGAGGCTTCTATGGCTACACCTTC. Its translation is CASSNDGGFYGYTF.